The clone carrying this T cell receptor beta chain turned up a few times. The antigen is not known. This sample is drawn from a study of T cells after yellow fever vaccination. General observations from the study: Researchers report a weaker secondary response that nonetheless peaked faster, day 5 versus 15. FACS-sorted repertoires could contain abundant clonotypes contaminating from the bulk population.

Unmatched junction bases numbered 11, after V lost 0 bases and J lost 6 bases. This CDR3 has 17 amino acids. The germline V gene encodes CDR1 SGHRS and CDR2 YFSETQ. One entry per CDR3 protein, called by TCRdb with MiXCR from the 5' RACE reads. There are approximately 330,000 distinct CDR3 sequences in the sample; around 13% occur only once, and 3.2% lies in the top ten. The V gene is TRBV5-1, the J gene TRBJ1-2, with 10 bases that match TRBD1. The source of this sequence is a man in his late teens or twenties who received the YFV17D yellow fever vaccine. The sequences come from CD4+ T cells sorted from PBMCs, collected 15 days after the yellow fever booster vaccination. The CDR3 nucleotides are TGCGCCAGCAGCTTGGTCGTGACAGGGGGCAGGCTTGATGGCTACACCTTC. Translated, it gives CASSLVVTGGRLDGYTF.